The rows below give T cell receptor beta chains drawn from one sample of a study of CD8+CD57+ T cells in acquired aplastic anemia. TCRdb reprocessed the reads with MiXCR, giving one entry per CDR3 protein. Here the sample spans a few hundred thousand distinct CDR3 sequences, around 82% being singletons. Sample: sorted CD4+, CD8+, or CD8+CD57+ T cells (not recorded which) from PBMCs. The receptors originated from a human donor with aplastic anemia. Both conserved end residues are trimmed from each CDR3. Fields, in order: J gene, V gene, CDR3 protein.

>TRBJ1-1|TRBV15
ATIHLTNTEAF
>TRBJ1-6|TRBV5-1
ASSLRSDDNNSPLH
>TRBJ1-6|TRBV19
ASSIVGTGNSPLH
>TRBJ1-6|TRBV7-9
ASSLGSTGNTHH
>TRBJ2-5|TRBV5-1
ATSLRSEDETQY
>TRBJ2-7|TRBV25-1
ASSSSGALYEQY
>TRBJ2-7|TRBV15
ATSKVLAGYEQY
>TRBJ2-1|TRBV4-1
ASGTGDNEQF
>TRBJ2-3|TRBV9
ASSEAAFPDTQY
>TRBJ1-1|TRBV2
ASRVQTNTEAF
>TRBJ2-3|TRBV7-2
ASSLGGGADYG
>TRBJ1-4|TRBV15
ATREWTNEKLF
>TRBJ2-3|TRBV7-3
ASSSAQGRKAETH
>TRBJ1-5|TRBV5-1
ASSDGDRSNQPQH
>TRBJ2-3|TRBV5-4
ASKGSLTDTQY
>TRBJ1-1|TRBV11-3
ASSVYRIGTEAF
>TRBJ2-3|TRBV7-2
ASSPVDGTEATQY
>TRBJ2-7|TRBV2
ATSPWTGVYEQY
>TRBJ2-1|TRBV5-1
ASSLRADDKRSYNEQF
>TRBJ2-3|TRBV7-9
ACSLVPGSCFLEQY
>TRBJ2-1|TRBV7-3
ASSFSSSGENDAQF
>TRBJ2-1|TRBV20-1
SAVRGDEQF